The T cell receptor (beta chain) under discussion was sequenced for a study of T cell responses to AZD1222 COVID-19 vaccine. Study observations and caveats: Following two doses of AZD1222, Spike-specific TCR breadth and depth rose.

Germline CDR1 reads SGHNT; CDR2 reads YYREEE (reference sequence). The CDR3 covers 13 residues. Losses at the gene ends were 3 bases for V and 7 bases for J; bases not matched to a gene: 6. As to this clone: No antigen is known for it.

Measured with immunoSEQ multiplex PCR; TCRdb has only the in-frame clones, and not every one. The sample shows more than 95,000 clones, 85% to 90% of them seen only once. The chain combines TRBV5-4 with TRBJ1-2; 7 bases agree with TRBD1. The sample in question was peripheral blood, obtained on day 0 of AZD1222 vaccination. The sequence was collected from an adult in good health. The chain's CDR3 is CASSSQGVGGYTF. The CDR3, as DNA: TGTGCCAGCAGCTCTCAGGGGGTCGGTGGCTACACCTTC.